Shown below are 19 T cell receptor beta chains from a single sample sequenced in a study of blood T cell repertoires in COVID-19. The data were produced by immunoSEQ multiplex PCR, yet TCRdb's version contains in-frame clones alone and is incomplete. The sample lists about 200,000 clones, about 91% occurring once. Sequenced: peripheral blood. The receptors come from a young man with active or convalescent COVID-19.

The rearrangement links TRBV7-9 to TRBJ2-3; TRBD1 matches at 11 bases. The CDR3 extends over 18 amino acids. V was pared by 3 bases and J by 4 bases, with 12 bases of the junction left unmatched. Germline CDR1 SEHNR, CDR2 FQNEAQ (reference sequence). Written as DNA, the CDR3 is TGTGCCAGCAGCTTGGGCTTGGGACAGGGGGTTTTCGCAGATACGCAGTATTTT. This codes for CASSLGLGQGVFADTQYF.

This clone was detected only a few times. The V and J genes are TRBV4-2 and TRBJ1-1; D gene unclear. V was clipped by 1 base and J by 1 base, with 13 bases between them. CDR1 is LGHNA, CDR2 YNFKEQ, per germline. This CDR3 is 16 amino acids long. CDR3 nucleotides: TGTGCCAGCAGCCAAGTTTCGGCCTCGGGGAACACTGAAGCTTTCTTT. Its translation is CASSQVSASGNTEAFF.

The CDR3 is CAISEWGVLNTEAFF. The CDR3 DNA reads as TGTGCCATCAGTGAGTGGGGGGTGCTGAACACTGAAGCTTTCTTT. The V call is TRBV10-3, the J call TRBJ1-1, with D perhaps TRBD1 (5 bases). CDR1 is ENHRY and CDR2 is SYGVKD in the germline V gene. This CDR3 is built from 15 residues. V was shortened by 1 base and J by 0 bases, with 9 bases between the two germline ends.

The chain employs TRBV7-3 and TRBJ2-1; 10 bases map to TRBD2. The germline CDR1 and CDR2 sequences are SGHTA and FQGTGA. The junction had 10 bases not matched to a gene; V was cut back by 5 bases and J by 9 bases. The CDR3 is made up of 15 amino acids. CDR3 DNA sequence: TGTGCCAGCAGCATTAGCGGGAGCGGGGGGGTTGAGCAGTTCTTC. Its translation is CASSISGSGGVEQFF.

This chain uses TRBV12-3 or TRBV12-4 with TRBJ1-2; D not certain. The V gene lost 5 bases and the J gene lost 8 bases, with 12 bases spanning the gap. The CDR3 is made up of 12 amino acids. The CDR3 DNA follows: TGTGCCAGCAGTCGGGGTACGCTGGGCTACACCTTC. Its protein is CASSRGTLGYTF.

This chain joins TRBV3-1 (or the pseudogene TRBV3-2) and TRBJ1-2; 9 bases fit TRBD1. CDR3 size: 15 residues. The V gene's germline CDR1 is LGHDT and CDR2 YNNKEL (reference sequence). With 0 bases clipped from V and 8 bases from J, the junction kept 7 bases outside the gene matches. The CDR3 DNA reads TGTGCCAGCAGCCAAGATTCCGGGACAGGGTGCGGCTACACCTTC. This translates into CASSQDSGTGCGYTF.

This rearrangement joins TRBV11-2 to TRBJ1-2; TRBD1 aligns across 9 bases. CDR1 and CDR2 from the germline V gene are SGHAT and FQNNGV. The CDR3 spans 17 residues. V lost 5 bases to trimming and J lost 3 bases; unmatched junction nucleotides: 13. The chain's CDR3 is CASSPILITGGYYGYTF. The DNA for the CDR3 is TGTGCCAGCAGCCCTATCCTAATTACAGGGGGCTACTATGGCTACACCTTC.

The rearrangement uses TRBV28 and TRBJ1-1; 7 nucleotides match TRBD1. Germline assignment: CDR1 MDHEN and CDR2 SYDVKM. The J segment lost 8 bases and the V segment lost 5 bases, leaving 2 bases of the junction unmatched. CDR3 size: 11 residues. CDR3 protein: CASSDRVEAFF. The CDR3, as DNA: TGTGCCAGCAGTGACAGGGTCGAAGCTTTCTTT.

The rearrangement uses TRBV9 and TRBJ1-2; the D gene is possibly TRBD1 (6 bases). Germline V gives CDR1 SGDLS, CDR2 YYNGEE. V lost 4 bases and J lost 7, with 20 bases in between. This CDR3 comprises 15 residues. CDR3 residues: CASSPLVWGQGGYTF. In DNA, the CDR3 is TGTGCCAGCAGCCCCTTGGTATGGGGACAAGGTGGCTACACCTTC.

The rearrangement joins TRBV5-1 to TRBJ2-4; 10 nucleotides align to TRBD2. This CDR3 comprises 14 residues. CDR1 is SGHRS, CDR2 YFSETQ, per germline. J lost 8 bases, V lost 3 bases, and 5 bases had no gene match. CDR3 bases: TGCGCCAGCAGCTATGGAACTAGCGGGGACATTCAGTACTTC. This codes for CASSYGTSGDIQYF.

The rearrangement links TRBV11-3 to TRBJ2-1; the match to TRBD2 covers 9 bases. With V trimmed by 3 bases and J by 4 bases, 4 bases remained unmatched. From germline, CDR1 is SGHNT and CDR2 YENEEA. The CDR3 is 15 residues long. As DNA, the CDR3 is TGTGCCAGCAGCTTGACTAGCGGAGGGTACAATGAGCAGTTCTTC. This encodes CASSLTSGGYNEQFF.

The chain links TRBV18 to TRBJ1-3, with D tentatively TRBD1 (6 bases). Germline values: CDR1 KGHSH, CDR2 LQKENI. The CDR3 has 16 amino acids. V lost 0 bases and J 4 bases, leaving 13 bases between the germline ends. The CDR3 loop reads CASSPPRGTGGNTIYF. The CDR3 DNA is TGTGCCAGCTCACCACCGAGGGGGACGGGAGGAAACACCATATATTTT.

A few counts support this clone. The chain uses TRBV6-5 and TRBJ1-1; 8 positions agree with TRBD1. Germline CDR1 reads MNHEY; CDR2 reads SVGAGI. The CDR3 spans 15 residues. V dropped 0 bases and J dropped 4; count of bases not matched to a gene: 4. The CDR3 protein is CASSYSRTGSTEAFF. The CDR3 region has the DNA TGTGCCAGCAGTTACTCAAGGACAGGGTCCACTGAAGCTTTCTTT.

The J gene is TRBJ1-4, the V gene TRBV29-1; D is uncertain. From germline, CDR1 is SQVTM and CDR2 ANQGSEA. Trimming cost V 4 bases and J 4 bases, with 16 bases left between them. CDR3 length: 15 residues. CDR3 loop: CSVAPRGGVNEKLFF. The DNA for the CDR3 is TGCAGCGTTGCCCCGCGGGGAGGAGTTAATGAAAAACTGTTTTTT.

The V and J genes are TRBV5-4 and TRBJ2-7, with D maybe TRBD2 (6 bases). The germline gives CDR1 SGHNT, CDR2 YYREEE (reference sequence). The V end was cut by 3 bases, the J end by 3 bases, with 19 bases between. The CDR3 totals 16 residues. CDR3 sequence (DNA): TGTGCCAGCAGCTCCGCCAGGGACTTCGGGGGCTACGAGCAGTACTTC. Its translation: CASSSARDFGGYEQYF.

The chain uses TRBV6-5 and TRBJ2-7; 8 nucleotides agree with TRBD1. V dropped 6 bases and J dropped 4; count of bases not matched to a gene: 11. CDR3 length equals 15 residues. Germline CDR1 and CDR2: MNHEY and SVGAGI. The DNA for the CDR3 is TGTGCCAGCAGCCCCGGACAGGGCAACCTTTACGAGCAGTACTTC. It specifies CASSPGQGNLYEQYF.

The chain combines TRBV30 with TRBJ2-2, with D possibly TRBD1 on 6 matching bases. The CDR3 has 16 amino acids. With 8 bases removed from V and 4 bases from J, the gap between germline ends came to 23 bases. The V gene's germline CDR1 is GTSNPN and CDR2 SVGIG (reference sequence). The CDR3 loop reads CARKGAGTLTTGELFF. The CDR3 DNA is TGTGCCCGCAAAGGGGCCGGGACACTAACCACCGGGGAGCTGTTTTTT.

The rearrangement links TRBV3-1 (or the pseudogene TRBV3-2) to TRBJ1-3; possible D gene TRBD1, 6 bases. Between the trimmed V and J ends, which lost 4 bases and 0 bases, there was a span of 16 bases. The CDR3 runs 17 residues. Germline CDR1 and CDR2: LGHDT and YNNKEL (reference sequence). The CDR3 sequence is CASSPSGGANSGNTIYF. The CDR3 nucleotides are TGTGCCAGCAGCCCCTCGGGGGGGGCGAACTCTGGAAACACCATATATTTT.

This sequence joins TRBV12-5 and TRBJ2-5, with a tentative D call TRBD2 (5 bases). The CDR3 is made up of 15 amino acids. V was shortened by 3 bases and J by 7 bases, with 18 bases between the two germline ends. Looked up from germline, CDR1 is LGHNT and CDR2 is FRNRAP. CDR3 sequence: CASGFTGVYSGTQYF. The DNA of the CDR3 is TGTGCTAGTGGTTTCACCGGGGTATATAGTGGGACCCAGTACTTC.